This TCR beta chain was found in a study of T cell changes during pregnancy in multiple sclerosis. The CDR3 covers 15 residues. Germline loops: CDR1 LNHDA, CDR2 SQIVND (reference sequence). With V trimmed by 5 bases and J by 4 bases, 2 bases remained unmatched. Sequencing was performed with immunoSEQ multiplex PCR; in TCRdb, only in-frame clones are kept and a portion is missing. The table lists tens of thousands of clones, roughly 90% of them singletons. Worth noting for this clone: The same CDR3 is also encoded by other DNA sequences in this sample.

The chain employs TRBV19 and TRBJ2-2; 12 bases are a match to TRBD2. The clonotype originates from a female donor with multiple sclerosis, enrolled in a pregnancy study. The sample here was CD4+ T cells from peripheral blood mononuclear cells, taken in the third trimester of pregnancy. CDR3 in DNA: TGTGCCAGTAGTCGACTAGCGGGAGCCACCGGGGAGCTGTTTTTT. It codes for CASSRLAGATGELFF.